This entry lists 31 T cell receptor beta chains sequenced from one sample in a study of blood T cell repertoires in COVID-19 (dated by TCRdb to the early 2020s). The library was obtained by the immunoSEQ multiplex PCR assay. What TCRdb holds here is the immuneACCESS table cut down to in-frame rearrangements. Part of the clones is not present; checked against another copy, under half of the missing clones reflect an unresolved V gene, and the others are unexplained. This sample lists approximately 300,000 clones; 75% to 90% were detected once. The ten largest clones capture under 2% of the sample. The specimen sequenced was PBMCs or T cells enriched from blood (not recorded which). The source of these receptors is a woman aged 30 to 39 who had been exposed to COVID-19.

This clone was seen a few times. The chain combines TRBV6-5 with TRBJ2-1; 8 bases are a match to TRBD2. The CDR3 is 15 amino acids. Germline CDR1 MNHEY, CDR2 SVGAGI. V shed 0 bases and J 5 bases; nucleotides not matched to a gene: 3. In DNA, the CDR3 is TGTGCCAGCAGTTACTCATTAGCGGGGCACAATGAGCAGTTCTTC. Translating gives CASSYSLAGHNEQFF.

This clone showed up just a few times. Other DNA sequences in the same sample also yield this CDR3. DNA for the CDR3: TGTGCCAGCAGCTTGGAGGCGGGTAATCAGCCCCAGCATTTT. Residues: CASSLEAGNQPQHF. The V gene is TRBV7-9, the J gene TRBJ1-5; D call uncertain. With 3 bases removed from V and 4 bases from J, the gap between germline ends came to 10 bases. Germline values: CDR1 SEHNR, CDR2 FQNEAQ (reference sequence). CDR3 length equals 14 residues.

This chain connects TRBV4-3 to TRBJ1-2; tentative D call: TRBD1 (5 bases). The CDR3 runs to 16 residues. V lost 0 bases, J lost 4 bases, and 15 bases lay in between. Germline CDR1 is LGHNA and CDR2 is YSLEER. The CDR3 nucleotides read TGCGCCAGCAGCCAAGATTTGAGCAGGGAGGCCTATGGCTACACCTTC. Encoded protein: CASSQDLSREAYGYTF.

CDR3 sequence: CASSGGNSLRGNSPLHF. In DNA form, the CDR3 reads TGTGCCAGCAGCGGAGGAAACTCTCTCCGGGGGAATTCACCCCTCCACTTT. The rearrangement links TRBV9 to TRBJ1-6; TRBD1 is a possible D gene (5 bases). The CDR3 contains 17 residues. Trimming left V 3 bases short and J 7 bases short, with 20 bases between. Germline V lookup: CDR1 SGDLS, CDR2 YYNGEE.

This chain connects TRBV5-8 to TRBJ2-1; TRBD2 agrees at 13 bases. The CDR3 loop spans 18 amino acids. Germline trimming cut 4 bases from V and 0 bases from J; bases unmatched to any gene: 7. Germline V lookup: CDR1 SGHTS, CDR2 YDEGEE. The CDR3 here is CASSRLGLAGISYNEQFF. Written as DNA, the CDR3 is TGTGCCAGCAGCCGATTGGGACTAGCGGGAATCTCCTACAATGAGCAGTTCTTC.

This clone was seen a few times. The chain links TRBV7-9 to TRBJ1-2; 10 positions agree with TRBD1. Germline-derived CDR1 and CDR2 are SEHNR and FQNEAQ (reference sequence). With V trimmed by 5 bases and J by 5 bases, 8 bases remained unmatched. This CDR3 comprises 15 residues. For the CDR3, the DNA is TGTGCCAGCAGCCTGACAGGGGGCACCCAATATGGCTACACCTTC. Amino acid sequence: CASSLTGGTQYGYTF. Full variable domain (missing parts from reference TRBV7-9 and TRBJ1-2): DTGVSQNPRHKITKRGQNVTFRCDPISEHNRLYWYRQTLGQGPEFLTYFQNEAQLEKSRLLSDRFSAERPKGSFSTLEIQRTEQGDSAMYLCASSLTGGTQYGYTFGSGTRLTVV.

The chain joins TRBV7-9 to TRBJ2-3; D gene ambiguous. The CDR3 covers 16 residues. V lost 3 bases to trimming and J lost 0 bases, with 13 bases between them. Germline lookup yields CDR1 SEHNR and CDR2 FQNEAQ (reference sequence). The CDR3 is CASSFPLVVSTDTQYF. In nucleotides, the CDR3 is TGTGCCAGCAGCTTCCCCCTAGTTGTCAGCACAGATACGCAGTATTTT.

V and J are TRBV11-2 and TRBJ1-3; possible D gene TRBD1, 5 bases. Germline values: CDR1 SGHAT, CDR2 FQNNGV. The CDR3 loop spans 16 amino acids. V was clipped by 2 bases and J by 4 bases, with 15 bases between them. This CDR3 reads CASSLRGGSLGNTIYF. CDR3 coding DNA: TGTGCCAGCAGCTTACGGGGGGGGTCCCTCGGAAACACCATATATTTT.

Notes on this clone: The junction departs from germline at one end; a sequencing error may be responsible. The chain links TRBV11-1 to TRBJ2-5; TRBD2 matches at 12 bases. The germline V gene has CDR1 SGHAT and CDR2 FQDESV (reference sequence). The CDR3 totals 14 residues. CDR3 bases: TGTGCCAGCAGCCTAGCGGGGGGGCCGGGGACCCAGTACTTC. Protein product: CASSLAGGPGTQYF.

This chain joins TRBV9 and TRBJ2-2; 12 bases align to TRBD2. V dropped 0 bases and J dropped 4; count of bases not matched to a gene: 7. Germline-derived CDR1 and CDR2 are SGDLS and YYNGEE. This CDR3 is 18 amino acids long. This chain's CDR3 is CASSVVASGGAGTGELFF. The DNA of the CDR3 is TGTGCCAGCAGCGTAGTGGCTAGCGGGGGGGCCGGCACCGGGGAGCTGTTTTTT.

This clone was recorded a few times. The CDR3 loop is CASSSRGTGYGYTF. CDR3 bases: TGTGCCAGCAGCTCCAGGGGGACAGGCTATGGCTACACCTTC. The chain joins TRBV7-9 to TRBJ1-2; 8 bases are shared with TRBD1. The CDR3 consists of 14 residues. V lost 4 bases and J lost 4; bases outside the gene matches: 5. From germline, CDR1 is SEHNR and CDR2 FQNEAQ (reference sequence).

The chain couples TRBV13 to TRBJ1-2, with D perhaps TRBD1 (5 bases). The V end was cut by 2 bases, the J end by 8 bases, with 12 bases between. The CDR3 has 13 residues. Germline V gene sequence: CDR1 PRHDT, CDR2 FYEKMQ (reference sequence). CDR3 sequence: CASSLQQGWGYTF. CDR3 DNA sequence: TGTGCCAGCAGCTTACAGCAGGGCTGGGGCTACACCTTC. Complete variable domain (other parts from reference TRBV13 and TRBJ1-2): AAGVIQSPRHLIKEKRETATLKCYPIPRHDTVYWYQQGPGQDPQFLISFYEKMQSDKGSIPDRFSAQQFSDYHSELNMSSLELGDSALYFCASSLQQGWGYTFGSGTRLTVV.

The CDR3 DNA reads TGTGCCAGCAGCTTAAACAGGGGGACTGGAAACACCATATATTTT. Its translation is CASSLNRGTGNTIYF. The gene calls are TRBV7-8 and TRBJ1-3; 8 bases fit TRBD1. CDR1 SGHVS and CDR2 FQNEAQ come from the germline V gene. The CDR3 has 15 amino acids. V was clipped by 2 bases and J by 2 bases; unmatched bases: 2.

The rearrangement links TRBV11-2 to TRBJ1-4; no reliable D call. CDR3 size: 15 residues. CDR1 is SGHAT, CDR2 FQNNGV, per germline. Trimming cost V 5 bases and J 7 bases, with 17 bases left between them. The DNA of the CDR3 is TGTGCCAGCAGCCTCGAACCGGTATTGAGTGAAAAACTGTTTTTT. It translates to CASSLEPVLSEKLFF.

This clone was seen more than once but under ten times. The genes are TRBV18 and TRBJ2-7; a possible D gene is TRBD1 (6 bases). CDR1 and CDR2 from the germline V gene are KGHSH and LQKENI. The V gene lost 1 base and the J gene lost 1 base, with 11 bases spanning the gap. CDR3 length equals 15 residues. CDR3 coding DNA: TGTGCCAGCTCACCACAAGCTAGGGGGTCCTACGAGCAGTACTTC. Translated: CASSPQARGSYEQYF.

This chain uses TRBV5-4 with TRBJ2-5, with D unresolved. The V end lost 0 bases, the J end lost 2 bases, and 5 bases lay between the germline ends. This CDR3 region has 13 residues. Germline V lookup: CDR1 SGHNT, CDR2 YYREEE (reference sequence). CDR3 amino acids: CASSLVYQETQYF. DNA of the CDR3: TGTGCCAGCAGCTTGGTCTATCAAGAGACCCAGTACTTC.

The rearrangement links TRBV2 to TRBJ2-7; 7 nucleotides match TRBD1. The CDR3 runs 14 residues. The V gene's germline CDR1 is SNHLY and CDR2 FYNNEI. J lost 3 bases, V lost 6 bases, and 8 bases had no gene match. The CDR3 sequence: CASRSGTDFYEQYF. CDR3 DNA: TGTGCCAGCAGATCCGGGACAGACTTCTACGAGCAGTACTTC.

This clone was observed a handful of times. This chain links TRBV10-2 with TRBJ1-4; D is ambiguous. This CDR3 has 13 amino acids. V was trimmed by 2 bases and J by 12 bases, leaving 13 bases between them. Germline CDR1 WSHSY, CDR2 SAAADI. DNA for the CDR3: TGCGCCAGCAGTGAGCGACTGCAAAGTGAACTGTTTTTT. It encodes CASSERLQSELFF.

The J gene is TRBJ2-1, the V gene TRBV5-1, with unresolved D. V was cut by 6 bases and J by 1 base, with 8 bases left in between. The CDR3 extends over 13 amino acids. Germline V gene data show CDR1 as SGHRS and CDR2 as YFSETQ. The CDR3 is CASTDSSYNEQFF. The CDR3 region has the DNA TGCGCCAGCACCGACTCGTCCTACAATGAGCAGTTCTTC.

This chain connects TRBV4-3 to TRBJ1-1; no reliable D call. Germline assignment: CDR1 LGHNA and CDR2 YSLEER. The CDR3 has 13 amino acids. Between the trimmed V and J ends, which lost 0 bases and 4 bases, there was a span of 6 bases. Here the CDR3 reads CASSQDVVTEAFF. In DNA, the CDR3 is TGCGCCAGCAGCCAAGACGTAGTCACTGAAGCTTTCTTT.

The chain is built from TRBV28 and TRBJ2-2; 8 bases are shared with TRBD2. The ends lost 3 bases at V and 1 base at J; junction bases unmatched: 16. CDR3 length: 20 amino acids. Per germline, CDR1 MDHEN and CDR2 SYDVKM. The CDR3: CASSFRREVPLHRNTGELFF. CDR3 DNA: TGTGCCAGCAGTTTCCGGCGGGAGGTCCCCCTACACAGGAACACCGGGGAGCTGTTTTTT.

The chain employs TRBV5-1 and TRBJ2-7; 12 bases match TRBD2. Germline CDR1 SGHRS, CDR2 YFSETQ. CDR3 length: 16 residues. V was clipped by 4 bases and J by 3 bases; unmatched bases: 8. The CDR3 here is CASSLTRLAGVYEQYF. The CDR3 region has the DNA TGCGCCAGCAGCCTAACTCGACTAGCGGGAGTCTACGAGCAGTACTTC. Drawing the rest from reference TRBV5-1 and TRBJ2-7, the complete variable domain is KAGVTQTPRYLIKTRGQQVTLSCSPISGHRSVSWYQQTPGQGLQFLFEYFSETQRNKGNFPGRFSGRQFSNSRSEMNVSTLELGDSALYLCASSLTRLAGVYEQYFGPGTRLTVT.

This rearrangement joins TRBV7-3 to TRBJ2-6; D is possibly TRBD2 (6 bases). Trimming took 4 bases from V and 4 from J, leaving 11 bases between them. This CDR3 spans 15 amino acids. CDR1 and CDR2 (germline): SGHTA, FQGTGA. The CDR3 DNA reads as TGTGCCAGCAGCTGGCCGGGGGTCGGGGCCAACGTCCTGACTTTC. Translating it yields CASSWPGVGANVLTF.

This clone was observed once. The chain uses TRBV28 and TRBJ1-1, with D possibly TRBD1 on 6 matching bases. Trimming removed 7 bases at V and 5 bases at J, with 17 bases between. The CDR3 spans 14 residues. Per germline, CDR1 MDHEN and CDR2 SYDVKM. This CDR3 reads CASTVGQFGTEAFF. CDR3 sequence (DNA): TGTGCCAGCACCGTAGGACAGTTCGGGACTGAAGCTTTCTTT.

The rearrangement links TRBV19 to TRBJ2-2, with TRBD1 identical over 11 bases. The CDR3 has 15 amino acids. The V gene's germline CDR1 is LNHDA and CDR2 SQIVND (reference sequence). J gave up 7 bases and V 4 bases, and 5 bases lay outside the gene matches. Here the CDR3 reads CASSSMGQGDGELFF. DNA for the CDR3: TGTGCCAGTAGTAGTATGGGACAGGGGGACGGGGAGCTGTTTTTT.

V usage is TRBV11-3 and J usage is TRBJ1-1, with 8 bases identical to TRBD1. V was pared by 5 bases and J by 5 bases, with 10 bases of the junction left unmatched. Per germline, CDR1 SGHNT and CDR2 YENEEA. The CDR3 runs to 15 residues. The CDR3 DNA reads TGTGCCAGCAGCGCAGGGACAGGTTTATCTACTGAAGCTTTCTTT. Amino acids: CASSAGTGLSTEAFF.

V gene TRBV30 combines with J gene TRBJ2-4; perhaps TRBD1 as D (5 bases). The length of the CDR3 is 15 residues. V was cut by 2 bases and J by 5 bases, with 16 bases left in between. Germline CDR1 and CDR2: GTSNPN and SVGIG (reference sequence). The CDR3 nucleotides read TGTGCCTGGAGTCCTGGTCAGGGCCCCCAAAACATTCAGTACTTC. Its translation: CAWSPGQGPQNIQYF. The full variable domain, completed using reference TRBV30 and TRBJ2-4, is SQTIHQWPATLVQPVGSPLSLECTVEGTSNPNLYWYRQAAGRGLQLLFYSVGIGQISSEVPQNLSASRPQDRQFILSSKKLLLSDSGFYLCAWSPGQGPQNIQYFGAGTRLSVL.

The chain links TRBV3-1 (or the pseudogene TRBV3-2) to TRBJ1-1, with D hard to call. Germline CDR1 is LGHDT and CDR2 is YNNKEL (reference sequence). V lost 3 bases and J lost 1, with 6 bases in between. This CDR3 is 13 amino acids long. Here the CDR3 DNA reads TGTGCCAGCAGCCAGGACTCGAACACTGAAGCTTTCTTT. It is translated as CASSQDSNTEAFF.

The chain uses TRBV20-1 and TRBJ2-1; TRBD2 aligns across 8 bases. Germline CDR1 DFQATT, CDR2 SNEGSKA (reference sequence). V dropped 3 bases and J dropped 2; count of bases not matched to a gene: 6. The CDR3 has 15 amino acids. CDR3 residues: CSASLGRAPYNEQFF. The CDR3 nucleotides are TGCAGTGCTAGTCTCGGGAGGGCCCCCTACAATGAGCAGTTCTTC.

The rearrangement uses TRBV4-2 and TRBJ1-2, with no clear D. Looked up from germline, CDR1 is LGHNA and CDR2 is YNFKEQ. The CDR3 extends over 13 amino acids. Trimming took off 0 bases at V and 8 bases at J, with 10 bases between the two ends. CDR3 amino acids: CASSQDTTYGYTF. The CDR3 DNA reads TGTGCCAGCAGCCAAGATACGACTTACGGCTACACCTTC.

The chain has TRBV28 and TRBJ2-7; maybe TRBD2 (6 bases). CDR3 size: 14 residues. Deletions cut 6 bases from V and 2 bases from J, with 14 bases between. Per the germline V gene, CDR1 is MDHEN and CDR2 is SYDVKM. The CDR3 nucleotides read TGTGCCAGCAGGCGGGACGGTATAACCTACGAGCAGTACTTC. It codes for CASRRDGITYEQYF.